This TCR beta chain was identified during a study of Graves' ophthalmopathy and Graves' hyperthyroidism. Background on the study: Over 18 months of follow-up, stable hyperthyroidism required that no ophthalmopathy appear. Study results and caveats: Thyroid clonotypes that were expanded above 0.001 frequency mostly also appeared in blood. Using a 13-signature model, the authors split ophthalmopathy from stable hyperthyroidism, with approximately 88% sensitivity and 70% to 83% specificity.

V was shortened by 0 bases and J by 0 bases, with 14 bases between the two germline ends. Per germline, CDR1 DFQATT and CDR2 SNEGSKA (reference sequence). The CDR3 contains 16 residues. This clonotype was observed at least ten times. Its target is not known. Thyroid ultrasound, orbital computed tomography, TRAb, serum thyroxine and clinical symptoms formed the basis of diagnosis. The sequenced template was RNA, covering the TCR beta CDR3 region. Scientists carried out first-round RT-PCR using HTBI primers and then a second-round multiplex PCR. TCRdb analysed the multiplex PCR reads with MiXCR anew, one entry per CDR3 protein. Counted here are roughly 600,000 distinct CDR3 sequences, roughly 40% occurring once; the ten biggest clones make up about 4.1%.

This chain joins TRBV20-1 and TRBJ1-1, with D possibly TRBD1 on 6 matching bases. Source material: peripheral blood or thyroid tissue (not recorded which). This receptor was obtained from an adult man with Graves' hyperthyroidism. The CDR3 nucleotides read TGCAGTGCTAGAGATAGTACGCAGGGGTTGAACACTGAAGCTTTCTTT. It specifies CSARDSTQGLNTEAFF.